One and the same sample provided the 17 T cell receptor beta chains below, sequenced in a study of T cell responses to AZD1222 COVID-19 vaccine. The data were produced by immunoSEQ multiplex PCR, yet TCRdb's version contains in-frame clones alone and is incomplete. The sample carries 94,000 or so clones, 80% to 90% recorded once. Sample: peripheral blood, taken on day 0 of AZD1222 vaccination. The receptors originated from an adult in good health.

The chain couples TRBV9 to TRBJ1-1; 7 bases agree with TRBD1. Trimming at V came to 1 base and at J to 1 base, leaving 4 bases not matched to a gene. Germline V gene lookup returns CDR1 SGDLS and CDR2 YYNGEE. The CDR3 runs 15 residues. CDR3 amino acids: CASSVRGGSNTEAFF. For the CDR3, the DNA is TGTGCCAGCAGCGTACGAGGGGGCTCGAACACTGAAGCTTTCTTT.

The chain is built from TRBV25-1 and TRBJ1-1, with D maybe TRBD1 (5 bases). The V end was cut by 5 bases, the J end by 6 bases, with 13 bases between. The CDR3 is made up of 13 amino acids. Per the germline V gene, CDR1 is MGHDK and CDR2 is SYGVNS. In DNA, the CDR3 is TGTGCCAGCAGTCCCCCACACAGGTCTGAAGCTTTCTTT. This encodes CASSPPHRSEAFF.

This clone came up a few times. V is TRBV28 and J is TRBJ1-2; tentative D call: TRBD1 (5 bases). V lost 1 base, J lost 2 bases, and 11 bases lay in between. This CDR3 spans 15 amino acids. The germline CDR1 and CDR2 sequences are MDHEN and SYDVKM. Here the CDR3 DNA reads TGTGCCAGCAGTTTATCGTACAGGACGAACTATGGCTACACCTTC. As protein: CASSLSYRTNYGYTF.

The rearrangement links TRBV29-1 to TRBJ2-3, with 9 bases that match TRBD1. CDR3 length equals 14 residues. Germline trimming cut 7 bases from V and 3 bases from J; bases unmatched to any gene: 8. The germline V gene encodes CDR1 SQVTM and CDR2 ANQGSEA. The CDR3 here is CSGGTGQGTDTQYF. Here the CDR3 DNA reads TGCAGCGGTGGGACAGGACAGGGGACAGATACGCAGTATTTT.

This sequence joins TRBV10-3 and TRBJ2-1; 10 bases agree with TRBD1. The germline V gene has CDR1 ENHRY and CDR2 SYGVKD. The CDR3 spans 16 residues. Germline trimming cut 6 bases from V and 0 bases from J; bases unmatched to any gene: 5. DNA of the CDR3: TGTGCCATCAGATCCGGGACAGGGGACTCCTACAATGAGCAGTTCTTC. Residues: CAIRSGTGDSYNEQFF.

The chain recombines TRBV4-1 with TRBJ1-2; the D is unclear. Germline values: CDR1 MGHRA, CDR2 YSYEKL. The CDR3 extends over 13 amino acids. Trimming shortened V by 4 bases and J by 6 bases, and 12 bases separated the two germline ends. Here the CDR3 DNA reads TGCGCCAGCAGCCCACATATTAGGGATGGCTACACCTTC. This translates into CASSPHIRDGYTF.

The gene calls are TRBV6-5 and TRBJ1-6, with TRBD1 as a possible D gene (5 bases). This CDR3 has 15 residues. The germline V gene encodes CDR1 MNHEY and CDR2 SVGAGI. V was pared by 2 bases and J by 7 bases, with 12 bases between. The CDR3 sequence is CASSYGAARNSPLHF. The CDR3 DNA sequence: TGTGCCAGCAGTTACGGGGCAGCCCGAAATTCACCCCTCCACTTT.

The genes are TRBV2 and TRBJ1-1, with 7 bases fitting TRBD1. Trimming at V came to 6 bases and at J to 8 bases, leaving 9 bases not matched to a gene. Per the germline V gene, CDR1 is SNHLY and CDR2 is FYNNEI. This CDR3 is 13 amino acids long. In nucleotides, the CDR3 is TGTGCCAGCAGCCGCAACCAGGGGGGGGAAGCTTTCTTT. Protein sequence: CASSRNQGGEAFF.

The V gene is TRBV24-1, the J gene TRBJ2-2; possible D gene TRBD2, 5 bases. V was trimmed by 1 base and J by 6 bases, leaving 8 bases between them. Germline CDR1 KGHDR, CDR2 SFDVKD. This CDR3 region has 14 residues. The CDR3 nucleotides read TGTGCCACCAGTGATTTCGGGGTAGCCGGGGAGCTGTTTTTT. Its protein product is CATSDFGVAGELFF.

This chain uses TRBV27 with TRBJ1-1, with D perhaps TRBD1 (6 bases). Trimming took off 5 bases at V and 6 bases at J, with 13 bases between the two ends. Germline V gene sequence: CDR1 MNHEY, CDR2 SMNVEV (reference sequence). The CDR3 is 13 amino acids. The CDR3: CASSTPKGAEAFF. CDR3 nucleotides: TGTGCCAGCAGTACCCCGAAGGGGGCTGAAGCTTTCTTT.

V and J are TRBV5-1 and TRBJ1-2; a weak D match, TRBD1 (5 bases). This CDR3 spans 14 amino acids. V lost 4 bases and J 4 bases, leaving 14 bases between the germline ends. Germline V CDR1 and CDR2: SGHRS, YFSETQ. CDR3 in amino acids: CASSQGGHGYGYTF. The CDR3 DNA is TGCGCCAGCAGCCAGGGTGGGCACGGCTATGGCTACACCTTC.

The chain couples TRBV6-5 to TRBJ1-1; D remains ambiguous. CDR3 length equals 12 residues. Germline-derived CDR1 and CDR2 are MNHEY and SVGAGI. V lost 6 bases, J lost 5 bases, and 10 bases lay in between. The CDR3 DNA reads as TGTGCCAGCAGCATGACGAGAACTGAAGCTTTCTTT. Translating gives CASSMTRTEAFF.

This sequence joins TRBV7-2 and TRBJ2-3, with 9 bases aligning to TRBD2. Trimming removed 1 base from V and 1 base from J; junction bases left unmatched: 6. Germline assignment: CDR1 SGHTA and CDR2 FQGNSA. The CDR3 is 17 residues long. The CDR3 loop is CASSLGAGGFGTDTQYF. DNA for the CDR3: TGTGCCAGCAGCTTAGGAGCGGGGGGTTTCGGCACAGATACGCAGTATTTT.

This chain links TRBV19 with TRBJ2-5, with 8 positions matching TRBD2. Trimming took 1 base from V and 5 from J; bases not matched to a gene: 9. CDR1 and CDR2 (germline): LNHDA, SQIVND (reference sequence). CDR3 length equals 16 residues. The CDR3 nucleotides read TGTGCCAGTAGTATAGGTACTAGCGGCCGGGGGGAGACCCAGTACTTC. Encoded protein: CASSIGTSGRGETQYF. Looking up the rest from reference TRBV19 and TRBJ2-5 gives the full variable domain: DGGITQSPKYLFRKEGQNVTLSCEQNLNHDAMYWYRQDPGQGLRLIYYSQIVNDFQKGDIAEGYSVSREKKESFPLTVTSAQKNPTAFYLCASSIGTSGRGETQYFGPGTRLLVL.

V is TRBV28 and J is TRBJ1-2; D gene uncertain. Germline CDR1 and CDR2: MDHEN and SYDVKM. Trimming shortened V by 6 bases and J by 4 bases, and 9 bases separated the two germline ends. The CDR3 spans 12 residues. The chain's CDR3 is CASRGRGYGYTF. CDR3 DNA sequence: TGTGCCAGCAGGGGGAGAGGCTATGGCTACACCTTC.

This clone was recorded a few times. This chain connects TRBV5-5 to TRBJ1-2; 11 bases are a match to TRBD1. Trimming took 2 bases from V and 5 from J; bases not matched to a gene: 5. Germline CDR1 is SGHKS and CDR2 is YYEKEE (reference sequence). This CDR3 spans 15 amino acids. CDR3 region: CASSLAGTGGYGYTF. CDR3 in DNA: TGTGCCAGCAGCTTAGCCGGGACAGGGGGATATGGCTACACCTTC.

The gene calls are TRBV2 and TRBJ2-7; D is possibly TRBD1 or TRBD2 (5 bases each). The germline V gene encodes CDR1 SNHLY and CDR2 FYNNEI. Trimming removed 8 bases at V and 3 bases at J, with 11 bases between. CDR3 length: 12 amino acids. DNA for the CDR3: TGTGCCAGCGGGGGTTTACTCTACGAGCAGTACTTC. Translation gives CASGGLLYEQYF.